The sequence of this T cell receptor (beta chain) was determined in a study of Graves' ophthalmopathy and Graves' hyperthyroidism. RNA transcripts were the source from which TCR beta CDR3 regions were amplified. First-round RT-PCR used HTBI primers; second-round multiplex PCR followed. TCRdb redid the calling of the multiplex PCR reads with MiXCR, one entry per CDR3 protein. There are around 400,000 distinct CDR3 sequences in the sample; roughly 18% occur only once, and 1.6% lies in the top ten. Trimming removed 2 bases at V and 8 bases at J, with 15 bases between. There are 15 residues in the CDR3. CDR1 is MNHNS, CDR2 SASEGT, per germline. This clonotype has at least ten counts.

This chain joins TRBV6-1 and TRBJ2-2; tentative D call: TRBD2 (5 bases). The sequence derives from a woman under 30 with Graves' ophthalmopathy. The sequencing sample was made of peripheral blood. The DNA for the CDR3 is TGTGCCAGCAGTGAATACGAGCGGCTTCTTGGGGAGCTGTTTTTT. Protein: CASSEYERLLGELFF.